These T cell receptor beta chains were read from a single sample in a study of T and B cells in COVID-19 patients. TCRdb called the multiplex PCR reads again in MiXCR, with one record for every CDR3 protein. The sample lists 7,700 or so distinct CDR3 sequences, roughly 30% occurring once. The sequencing sample was made of blood. The receptors come from a human donor with active COVID-19. Each CDR3 is given without its conserved first and last residue.

j_gene | v_gene | CDR3aa
TRBJ1-1 | TRBV20-1 | SASRTVNTEAF
TRBJ2-7 | TRBV18 | ASSPQKGYEQY
TRBJ1-5 | TRBV6-5 | ASRPGQGGGNQPQH
TRBJ2-2 | TRBV5-4 | ASSLARGSGELF
TRBJ1-4 | TRBV6-5 | ASRGGEGVATNEKLF
TRBJ1-5 | TRBV6-5 | ASNPGLGQPQH
TRBJ2-1 | TRBV11-2 | ASSLHLRGIYNEQF
TRBJ2-3 | TRBV11-2 | ASSPNRQARGDTQY
TRBJ1-3 | TRBV15 | ATSRDMGYGNTIY
TRBJ2-5 | TRBV12-3/TRBV12-4 | ASSLGRKETQY
TRBJ1-3 | TRBV12-3/TRBV12-4 | ASSLEGARNTIY
TRBJ2-2 | TRBV19 | ASTYRGRGGELF
TRBJ2-5 | TRBV7-9 | ASSLVSLGVEAQY
TRBJ1-1 | TRBV7-2 | ASSPRQGLFTEAF
TRBJ2-5 | TRBV19 | ASSAGTGGGETQY
TRBJ2-5 | TRBV19 | ASSPHRDSQETQY
TRBJ1-5 | TRBV18 | ASSPPTTSSNQPQH
TRBJ2-1 | TRBV29-1 | SVTIQGMYNEQF
TRBJ1-2 | TRBV6-5 | ASRGDANYGYT
TRBJ2-7 | TRBV19 | ASSTGTAFGDEQY
TRBJ1-4 | TRBV20-1 | SASSQGGEKLF
TRBJ2-5 | TRBV27 | ASSLLPRGKETQY
TRBJ2-2 | TRBV5-6 | ASSPTTGPTGELF
TRBJ2-2 | TRBV20-1 | SVRGQGTGELF
TRBJ1-2 | TRBV11-2 | ASSLIAGTGSYGYT
TRBJ1-1 | TRBV10-3 | AITPGAGGFTLLNTEAF
TRBJ2-1 | TRBV13 | ASSLNRRNEQF
TRBJ1-2 | TRBV5-1 | ASRRNSGDTNYGYT
TRBJ1-5 | TRBV6-2/TRBV6-3 | ASSPTTGSGNQPQH
TRBJ1-3 | TRBV19 | ASRGLPGNTIY
TRBJ1-4 | TRBV14 | ASSQDPGQGNEKLF